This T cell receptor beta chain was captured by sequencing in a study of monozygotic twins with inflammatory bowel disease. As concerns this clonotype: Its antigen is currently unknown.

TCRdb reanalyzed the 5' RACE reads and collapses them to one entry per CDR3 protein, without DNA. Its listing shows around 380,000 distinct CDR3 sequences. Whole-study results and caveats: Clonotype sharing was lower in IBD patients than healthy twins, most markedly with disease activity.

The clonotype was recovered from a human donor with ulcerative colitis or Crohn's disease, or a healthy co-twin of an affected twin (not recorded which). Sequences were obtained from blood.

CDR3 region: CASSGFLFGGWGYTF. The rearrangement joins TRBV6-1 to TRBJ1-2; TCRdb calls TRBD1, which cannot be checked without DNA. This CDR3 region has 15 residues. CDR1 MNHNS and CDR2 SASEGT come from the germline V gene.